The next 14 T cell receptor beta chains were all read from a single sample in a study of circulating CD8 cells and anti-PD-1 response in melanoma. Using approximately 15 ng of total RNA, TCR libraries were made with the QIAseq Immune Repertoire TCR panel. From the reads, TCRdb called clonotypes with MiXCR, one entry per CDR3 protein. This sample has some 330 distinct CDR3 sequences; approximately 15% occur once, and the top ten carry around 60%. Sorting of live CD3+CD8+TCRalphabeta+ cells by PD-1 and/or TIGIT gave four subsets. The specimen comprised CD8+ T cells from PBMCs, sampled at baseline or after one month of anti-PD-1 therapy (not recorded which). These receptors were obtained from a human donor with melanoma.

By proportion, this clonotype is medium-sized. The CDR3 DNA sequence: TGTGCCTGCCCTAGCGGGGTGCTGAATGAGCAGTTCTTC. Translating gives CACPSGVLNEQFF. This chain joins TRBV30 and TRBJ2-1; 9 nucleotides line up with TRBD2. Trimming removed 6 bases from V and 7 bases from J; junction bases left unmatched: 7. The CDR3 has 13 amino acids. Germline V CDR1 and CDR2: GTSNPN, SVGIG (reference sequence).

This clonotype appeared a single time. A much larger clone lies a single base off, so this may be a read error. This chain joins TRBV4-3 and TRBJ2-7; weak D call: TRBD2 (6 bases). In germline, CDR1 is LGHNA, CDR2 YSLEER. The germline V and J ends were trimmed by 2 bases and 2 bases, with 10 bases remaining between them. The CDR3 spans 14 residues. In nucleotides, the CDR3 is TGCGCCAGCAGCCAACAACCGGGGGCCTACGAGCAGTACTTC. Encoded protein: CASSQQPGAYEQYF.

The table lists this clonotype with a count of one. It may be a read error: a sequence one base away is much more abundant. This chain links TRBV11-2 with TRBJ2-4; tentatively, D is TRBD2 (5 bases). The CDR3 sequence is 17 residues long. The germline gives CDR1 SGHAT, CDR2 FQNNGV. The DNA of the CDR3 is TGTGCCAGCAGCTTAGTGGGAGAAGCTCTAGGCAAAAACTTTCAGTACTTC. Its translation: CASSLVGEALGKNFQYF.

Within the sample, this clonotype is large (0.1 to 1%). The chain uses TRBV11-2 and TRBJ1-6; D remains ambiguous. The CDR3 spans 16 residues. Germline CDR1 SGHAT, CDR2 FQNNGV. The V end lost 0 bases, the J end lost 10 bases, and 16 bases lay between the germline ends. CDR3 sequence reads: CASSLDPQPRISPLHF. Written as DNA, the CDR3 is TGTGCCAGCAGCTTAGATCCCCAACCGAGGATCTCACCCCTCCACTTT.

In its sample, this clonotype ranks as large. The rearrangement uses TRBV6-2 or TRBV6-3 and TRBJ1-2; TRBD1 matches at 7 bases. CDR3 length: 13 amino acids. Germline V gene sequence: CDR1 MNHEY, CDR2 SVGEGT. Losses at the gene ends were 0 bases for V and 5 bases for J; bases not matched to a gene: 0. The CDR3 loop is CASSYSTGYGYTF. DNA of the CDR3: TGTGCCAGCAGTTACTCGACAGGGTATGGCTACACCTTC.

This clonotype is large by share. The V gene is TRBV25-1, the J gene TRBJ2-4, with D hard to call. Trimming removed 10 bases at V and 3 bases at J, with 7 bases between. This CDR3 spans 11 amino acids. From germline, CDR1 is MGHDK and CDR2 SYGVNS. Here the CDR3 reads CATFYKNIQYF. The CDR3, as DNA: TGTGCCACCTTCTACAAAAACATTCAGTACTTC.

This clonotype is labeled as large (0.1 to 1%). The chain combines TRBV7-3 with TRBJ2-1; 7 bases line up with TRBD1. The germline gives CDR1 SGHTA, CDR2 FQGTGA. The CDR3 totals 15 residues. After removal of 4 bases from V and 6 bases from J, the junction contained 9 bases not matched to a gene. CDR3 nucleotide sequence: TGTGCCAGCAGCTCAACTCCGGGACAGAGCAATGAGCAGTTCTTC. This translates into CASSSTPGQSNEQFF.

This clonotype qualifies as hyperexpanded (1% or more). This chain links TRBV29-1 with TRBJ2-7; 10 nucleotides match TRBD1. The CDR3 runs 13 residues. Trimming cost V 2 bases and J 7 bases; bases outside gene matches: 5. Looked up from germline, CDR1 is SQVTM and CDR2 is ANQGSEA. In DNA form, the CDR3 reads TGCAGCGTTGAATTGGACAGGGGGTGGGAGCAGTACTTC. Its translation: CSVELDRGWEQYF.

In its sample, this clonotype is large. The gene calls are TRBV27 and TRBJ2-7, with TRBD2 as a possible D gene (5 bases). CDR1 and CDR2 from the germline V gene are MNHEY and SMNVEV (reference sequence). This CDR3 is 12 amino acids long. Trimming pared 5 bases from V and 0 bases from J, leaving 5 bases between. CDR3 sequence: CASSGSSYEQYF. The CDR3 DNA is TGTGCCAGCAGTGGGAGCTCCTACGAGCAGTACTTC.

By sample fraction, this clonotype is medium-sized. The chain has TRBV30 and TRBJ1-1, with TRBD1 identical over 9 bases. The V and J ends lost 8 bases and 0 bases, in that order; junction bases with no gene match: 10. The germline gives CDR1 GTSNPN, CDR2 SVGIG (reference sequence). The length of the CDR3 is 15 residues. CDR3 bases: TGTGCCGGCACAGGGGGCTCCCTCATGAACACTGAAGCTTTCTTT. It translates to CAGTGGSLMNTEAFF.

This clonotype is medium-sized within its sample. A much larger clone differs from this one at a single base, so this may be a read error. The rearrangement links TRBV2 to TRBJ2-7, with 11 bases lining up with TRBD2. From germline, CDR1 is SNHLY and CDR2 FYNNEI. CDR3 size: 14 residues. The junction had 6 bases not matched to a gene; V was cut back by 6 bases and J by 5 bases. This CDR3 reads CASSDSGGDNEQYF. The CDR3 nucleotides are TGTGCCAGCAGCGATAGCGGGGGGGACAACGAGCAGTACTTC.

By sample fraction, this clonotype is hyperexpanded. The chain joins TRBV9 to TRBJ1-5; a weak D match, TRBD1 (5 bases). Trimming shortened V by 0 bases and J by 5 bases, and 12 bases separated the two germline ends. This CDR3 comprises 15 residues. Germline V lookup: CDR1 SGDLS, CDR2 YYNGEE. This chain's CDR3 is CASSVAGLIDQPQHF. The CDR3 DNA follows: TGTGCCAGCAGCGTAGCAGGGTTAATCGATCAGCCCCAGCATTTT.

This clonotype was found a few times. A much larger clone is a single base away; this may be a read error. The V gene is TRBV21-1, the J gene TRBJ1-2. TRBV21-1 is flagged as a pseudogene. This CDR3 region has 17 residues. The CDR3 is CASSRVGPDGLNYGYTF. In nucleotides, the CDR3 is TGTGCCAGCAGCAGAGTTGGGCCGGACGGATTAAACTATGGCTACACCTTC.

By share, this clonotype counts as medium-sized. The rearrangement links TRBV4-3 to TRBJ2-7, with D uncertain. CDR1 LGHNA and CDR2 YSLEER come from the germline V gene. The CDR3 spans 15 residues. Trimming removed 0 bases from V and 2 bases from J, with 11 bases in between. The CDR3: CASSQDVGIAYEQYF. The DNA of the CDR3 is TGCGCCAGCAGCCAAGATGTAGGGATCGCCTACGAGCAGTACTTC.